The 18 T cell receptor beta chains presented below share a single source sample, sequenced in a study of OX40 agonist ivuxolimab in advanced cancers. Repertoires were generated with immunoSEQ multiplex PCR, while TCRdb's copy carries only in-frame clones and drops some. The sample shows about 35,000 clones, about nine tenths of them seen only once. Material: CD4+ or CD8+ T cells sorted from blood, obtained in a trial of the OX40 agonist ivuxolimab. The origin of the receptors is an adult with an advanced solid tumor such as melanoma, head and neck, liver or kidney cancer.

This clone was recorded once. The V gene is TRBV18, the J gene TRBJ2-5; 10 bases are shared with TRBD2. The junction had 5 bases not matched to a gene; V was cut back by 3 bases and J by 1 base. The germline V gene encodes CDR1 KGHSH and CDR2 LQKENI. CDR3 length: 16 amino acids. CDR3 coding DNA: TGTGCCAGCTCACCTATAGCGGGGGGAATCCAAGAGACCCAGTACTTC. Translated, it gives CASSPIAGGIQETQYF.

V usage is TRBV19 and J usage is TRBJ2-5, with TRBD1 matching over 8 bases. The DNA end is a closer match to TRBJ2-7, so the J assignment may be wrong. CDR3 size: 13 residues. Looked up from germline, CDR1 is LNHDA and CDR2 is SQIVND (reference sequence). For the CDR3, the DNA is TGTGCCAGTAGTGCGGACAGGGAATACGAGCAGTACTTC. Translation: CASSADREYEQYF.

The gene calls are TRBV10-3 and TRBJ2-7; no clear D gene. V was pared by 7 bases and J by 1 base, with 11 bases between. The CDR3 is made up of 13 amino acids. Germline CDR1 is ENHRY and CDR2 is SYGVKD. CDR3 DNA: TGTGCCATCAAGGGTATCCGGTCCTACGAGCAGTACTTC. The encoded protein is CAIKGIRSYEQYF.

The CDR3 nucleotides read TGTGCCAGCAGTGAACTGAGGTATCACGGGGAGCTGTTTTTT. Translated: CASSELRYHGELFF. The rearrangement links TRBV6-1 to TRBJ2-2; no clear D gene. Germline lookup yields CDR1 MNHNS and CDR2 SASEGT. The CDR3 is 14 residues long. V shed 2 bases and J shed 7 bases, with 11 bases lying between them.

The J gene is TRBJ2-1, the V gene TRBV9; 8 bases match TRBD2. V gave up 4 bases and J gave up 6 bases; unmatched junction bases: 9. This CDR3 spans 15 amino acids. Germline assignment: CDR1 SGDLS and CDR2 YYNGEE. The CDR3 loop reads CASSQSGTRGNEQFF. As DNA, the CDR3 is TGTGCCAGCAGCCAGTCCGGGACTAGGGGCAATGAGCAGTTCTTC.

The CDR3 protein is CASSLAPGRGPTEAFF. The CDR3 region has the DNA TGTGCCAGCAGCTTGGCCCCCGGGAGGGGGCCCACTGAAGCTTTCTTT. The chain links TRBV5-6 to TRBJ1-1; 7 nucleotides agree with TRBD1. This CDR3 is 16 amino acids long. V was clipped by 0 bases and J by 4 bases; unmatched bases: 9. Germline V gives CDR1 SGHDT, CDR2 YYEEEE. The complete variable domain, with remaining parts taken from reference TRBV5-6 and TRBJ1-1, reads DAGVTQSPTHLIKTRGQQVTLRCSPKSGHDTVSWYQQALGQGPQFIFQYYEEEERQRGNFPDRFSGHQFPNYSSELNVNALLLGDSALYLCASSLAPGRGPTEAFFGQGTRLTVV.

CDR3 in DNA: TGTGCCAGCAGCTTTAGCGGTGGTTTCGGAGAGACCCAGTACTTC. Translated, it gives CASSFSGGFGETQYF. The V call is TRBV11-2, the J call TRBJ2-5; possibly TRBD2 for D (6 bases). Germline values: CDR1 SGHAT, CDR2 FQNNGV. The CDR3 has 15 residues. V was pared by 3 bases and J by 4 bases, with 15 bases between.

The J gene is TRBJ1-4, the V gene TRBV7-6; TRBD1 is a possible D gene (6 bases). The CDR3 loop spans 16 amino acids. V gave up 5 bases and J gave up 4 bases, with 17 bases separating them. Germline V gene sequence: CDR1 SGHVS, CDR2 FNYEAQ. The CDR3 sequence is CASSPFGGADNEKLFF. DNA of the CDR3: TGTGCCAGCAGCCCCTTTGGGGGGGCCGATAATGAAAAACTGTTTTTT.

The J gene is TRBJ2-5, the V gene TRBV7-2; no reliable D call. Trimming cost V 4 bases and J 2 bases, with 5 bases left between them. The CDR3 extends over 12 amino acids. Germline CDR1 SGHTA, CDR2 FQGNSA. The CDR3 protein is CASSSYQETQYF. The CDR3 nucleotides are TGTGCCAGCAGCTCCTATCAAGAGACCCAGTACTTC. The full variable domain, completed using reference TRBV7-2 and TRBJ2-5, is GAGVSQSPSNKVTEKGKDVELRCDPISGHTALYWYRQSLGQGLEFLIYFQGNSAPDKSGLPSDRFSAERTGGSVSTLTIQRTQQEDSAVYLCASSSYQETQYFGPGTRLLVL.

V and J are TRBV27 and TRBJ2-1; the match to TRBD1 covers 9 bases. Per germline, CDR1 MNHEY and CDR2 SMNVEV (reference sequence). V shed 7 bases and J 8 bases; nucleotides not matched to a gene: 9. There are 14 residues in the CDR3. The CDR3 is CASKRQGDLHEQFF. In DNA form, the CDR3 reads TGTGCCAGCAAGAGACAGGGGGACCTTCATGAGCAGTTCTTC.

The chain recombines TRBV5-4 with TRBJ1-4; 8 nucleotides line up with TRBD1. Germline V gene lookup returns CDR1 SGHNT and CDR2 YYREEE (reference sequence). V was clipped by 4 bases and J by 8 bases; unmatched bases: 10. The CDR3 runs to 15 residues. This chain's CDR3 is CASSPGQGVREKLFF. CDR3 DNA: TGTGCCAGCAGCCCCGGACAGGGTGTACGGGAAAAACTGTTTTTT.

This chain uses TRBV18 with TRBJ2-1; TRBD2 agrees at 10 bases. The CDR3 is 16 residues long. Germline V gene lookup returns CDR1 KGHSH and CDR2 LQKENI. J lost 5 bases, V lost 3 bases, and 7 bases had no gene match. CDR3 in amino acids: CASSPGLAGVNNEQFF. The CDR3 coding sequence is TGTGCCAGCTCACCGGGGCTAGCGGGAGTCAACAATGAGCAGTTCTTC.

The rearrangement uses TRBV7-6 and TRBJ2-7, with 10 bases lining up with TRBD1. CDR3 length: 15 amino acids. The germline CDR1 and CDR2 sequences are SGHVS and FNYEAQ. J was trimmed by 0 bases and V by 4 bases; bases with no gene match: 3. The CDR3 DNA reads TGTGCCAGCAGCTCCGGGACAGGGGACTCCTACGAGCAGTACTTC. As protein: CASSSGTGDSYEQYF.

The rearrangement uses TRBV18 and TRBJ2-7; 7 bases are a match to TRBD1. V shed 2 bases, J shed 0 bases, and the junction held 4 bases outside the gene matches. The CDR3 contains 15 residues. The germline CDR1 and CDR2 sequences are KGHSH and LQKENI. Written as DNA, the CDR3 is TGTGCCAGCTCACCATCCGGGACAGTCTCCTACGAGCAGTACTTC. Residues: CASSPSGTVSYEQYF.

The chain combines TRBV28 with TRBJ2-3; weak D call: TRBD2 (6 bases). The CDR3 consists of 15 residues. Looked up from germline, CDR1 is MDHEN and CDR2 is SYDVKM. V was shortened by 4 bases and J by 1 base, with 12 bases between the two germline ends. CDR3 in amino acids: CASSSRLGGTDTQYF. Written as DNA, the CDR3 is TGTGCCAGCAGTTCCCGACTAGGGGGCACAGATACGCAGTATTTT.

The chain employs TRBV27 and TRBJ2-7; D unresolved. The V end was cut by 5 bases, the J end by 1 base, with 12 bases between. Germline CDR1 MNHEY, CDR2 SMNVEV (reference sequence). The CDR3 consists of 14 residues. The CDR3 sequence is CASSLRAASYEQYF. The DNA for the CDR3 is TGTGCCAGCAGTCTACGGGCGGCGTCCTACGAGCAGTACTTC.

The chain couples TRBV19 to TRBJ2-6, with D unclear. The V gene lost 1 base and the J gene lost 3 bases, with 10 bases spanning the gap. Germline CDR1 reads LNHDA; CDR2 reads SQIVND (reference sequence). The CDR3 sequence is 16 residues long. The CDR3 DNA follows: TGTGCCAGTAGTATAGCCCGGGTTAGTGGGGCCAACGTCCTGACTTTC. This codes for CASSIARVSGANVLTF.

CDR3 DNA: TGTGCCAGCAGCCTGTCGGCAGGGGGCTTGATCACTGAAGCTTTCTTT. Translation: CASSLSAGGLITEAFF. The chain combines TRBV2 with TRBJ1-1; 8 bases fit TRBD1. The CDR3 length is 16 residues. The trim removed 6 bases at V and 4 bases at J, leaving 13 bases unmatched. Germline-derived CDR1 and CDR2 are SNHLY and FYNNEI.